The 14 T cell receptor beta chains below come from one sample, sequenced in a study of patients and donors after allogeneic stem cell transplantation (dated by TCRdb to the early 2020s). Receptor libraries were prepared by RT-PCR. TCRdb shows the sequencer as NextSeq 550. In TCRdb, the public reads were trimmed at Q25 with fastp and aligned with MiXCR, with productive beta chains retained. Every distinct CDR3 protein forms one entry, paired with its most common genes and DNA. In all, the sample holds about 410,000 distinct CDR3 sequences, and 16% of those were seen once. Around 6.8% of the sample lies in the top ten. Sequenced: blood, either unsorted or a sorted T cell fraction (not recorded which). These receptors were collected from a human donor who was either an allogeneic HSCT recipient or a stem cell or donor lymphocyte infusion donor (not recorded which). It is not recorded whose cells these are; they may come from a transplant donor.

This clonotype was recorded only once. The chain is built from TRBV7-9 and TRBJ1-4, with D maybe TRBD1 (5 bases). CDR1 and CDR2 from the germline V gene are SEHNR and FQNEAQ (reference sequence). Between the trimmed V and J ends, which lost 5 bases and 8 bases, there was a span of 18 bases. CDR3 length equals 15 residues. As DNA, the CDR3 is TGTGCCAGCAGCCCCCCCCAAAAGGGGAACGAAAAACTGTTTTTT. It codes for CASSPPQKGNEKLFF.

This clonotype was recorded many times. The V call is TRBV10-3, the J call TRBJ1-4; maybe TRBD1 (5 bases). Deletions cut 3 bases from V and 8 bases from J, with 13 bases between. Germline V lookup: CDR1 ENHRY, CDR2 SYGVKD. CDR3 length equals 14 residues. This CDR3 is CAISESGAGEKLFF. CDR3 bases: TGTGCCATCAGTGAAAGCGGGGCTGGGGAAAAACTGTTTTTT.

This clonotype occurred a few times. This chain uses TRBV5-6 with TRBJ2-7, with TRBD1 matching 9 bases. The CDR3 runs 15 residues. V lost 4 bases, J lost 3 bases, and 8 bases stayed unmatched. CDR1 is SGHDT, CDR2 YYEEEE, per germline. CDR3 sequence: CASSIGGQGRYEQYF. CDR3 bases: TGTGCCAGCAGCATCGGGGGACAGGGTCGCTACGAGCAGTACTTC.

The chain joins TRBV28 to TRBJ2-5, with D unresolved. Germline values: CDR1 MDHEN, CDR2 SYDVKM. Trimming cost V 3 bases and J 5 bases, with 10 bases left between them. The CDR3 spans 13 residues. CDR3 in amino acids: CASSFRSRETQYF. The CDR3 nucleotides are TGTGCCAGCAGTTTCCGGTCCCGTGAGACCCAGTACTTC. Looking up the rest from reference TRBV28 and TRBJ2-5 gives the full variable domain: DVKVTQSSRYLVKRTGEKVFLECVQDMDHENMFWYRQDPGLGLRLIYFSYDVKMKEKGDIPEGYSVSREKKERFSLILESASTNQTSMYLCASSFRSRETQYFGPGTRLLVL.

The rearrangement links TRBV5-1 to TRBJ1-2; D is unresolved. This CDR3 contains 13 residues. Per germline, CDR1 SGHRS and CDR2 YFSETQ. V lost 0 bases and J lost 8, with 11 bases in between. This CDR3 reads CASSLVSAWGYTF. The CDR3 DNA sequence: TGCGCCAGCAGCTTGGTTTCAGCGTGGGGCTACACCTTC.

For the CDR3, the DNA is TGCAGTGCTAGAATGGGTTCCGGCTATGGCTACACCTTC. Its protein is CSARMGSGYGYTF. The V call is TRBV20-1, the J call TRBJ1-2, with D hard to call. V lost 2 bases to trimming and J lost 4 bases, with 11 bases between them. This CDR3 region has 13 residues. CDR1 and CDR2 (germline): DFQATT, SNEGSKA (reference sequence).

This clonotype has only a few counts. V and J are TRBV21-1 and TRBJ2-7. TRBV21-1 is termed a pseudogene. The CDR3 is 12 residues long. The CDR3 nucleotides read TGTGCCAGCTCCCCAAGCGTGTCCGAGCAGTACTTC. Residues: CASSPSVSEQYF.

This clonotype was counted a few times. The CDR3 nucleotides read TGTGCCAGCAGTCACAGGTGGGGACGCGAGACCCAGTACTTC. Translation gives CASSHRWGRETQYF. V gene TRBV27 combines with J gene TRBJ2-5; the D call may be TRBD1 or TRBD2 (5 bases each). Germline V lookup: CDR1 MNHEY, CDR2 SMNVEV (reference sequence). V was clipped by 5 bases and J by 5 bases, with 15 bases between them. The length of the CDR3 is 14 residues.

This clonotype was observed a few times. This chain connects TRBV25-1 to TRBJ2-1; D is unresolved. Germline CDR1 and CDR2: MGHDK and SYGVNS. This CDR3 spans 16 amino acids. The V gene lost 5 bases and the J gene lost 2 bases, with 16 bases spanning the gap. DNA of the CDR3: TGTGCCAGCAGTCGGTCCTCATTCAGCCCCTACAATGAGCAGTTCTTC. Its translation is CASSRSSFSPYNEQFF.

The gene calls are TRBV5-1 and TRBJ2-5; D ambiguous. Germline CDR1 SGHRS, CDR2 YFSETQ. Trimming took off 4 bases at V and 1 base at J, with 11 bases between the two ends. The CDR3 spans 14 residues. In DNA, the CDR3 is TGCGCCAGCAGCACTCGACCCAGCCAAGAGACCCAGTACTTC. Amino acid sequence: CASSTRPSQETQYF.

This clonotype appeared many times. The V gene is TRBV7-9, the J gene TRBJ2-1; D is unresolved. V gave up 5 bases and J gave up 9 bases, with 8 bases separating them. CDR3 length equals 11 residues. Germline V CDR1 and CDR2: SEHNR, FQNEAQ (reference sequence). The CDR3 region has the DNA TGTGCCAGCAGCCGACGGCCTGAGCAGTTCTTC. Translated, it gives CASSRRPEQFF.

This clonotype came up a few times. The J gene is TRBJ1-2, the V gene TRBV4-2, with D unresolved. Germline CDR1 is LGHNA and CDR2 is YNFKEQ. The CDR3 runs to 14 residues. V was trimmed by 0 bases and J by 8 bases, leaving 13 bases between them. The chain's CDR3 is CASSQESGNGGYTF. The CDR3 DNA reads TGTGCCAGCAGCCAAGAGTCGGGAAACGGCGGCTACACCTTC.

In this sample, this clonotype turned up a few times. The chain employs TRBV2 and TRBJ1-3, with TRBD1 matching 9 bases. The V and J ends lost 0 bases and 2 bases, in that order; junction bases with no gene match: 5. The CDR3 covers 17 residues. Germline V gene sequence: CDR1 SNHLY, CDR2 FYNNEI. CDR3: CASSEAGRTGAGNTIYF. CDR3 sequence (DNA): TGTGCCAGCAGTGAAGCCGGAAGGACAGGGGCTGGAAACACCATATATTTT. The variable domain in full, completed from reference TRBV2 and TRBJ1-3, reads EPEVTQTPSHQVTQMGQEVILRCVPISNHLYFYWYRQILGQKVEFLVSFYNNEISEKSEIFDDQFSVERPDGSNFTLKIRSTKLEDSAMYFCASSEAGRTGAGNTIYFGEGSWLTVV.

As regards this clonotype: A much bigger clone sits one base away, suggesting this may be a read error. The DNA for the CDR3 is TGCGCCAGCAGCGCTAATGGACCAGACGAGCAGTACTTC. This encodes CASSANGPDEQYF. The chain joins TRBV5-1 to TRBJ2-7; D is uncertain. Germline CDR1 SGHRS, CDR2 YFSETQ. The CDR3 contains 13 residues. Trimming cost V 4 bases and J 5 bases, with 13 bases left between them.